Listed below are T cell receptor beta chains from one sample, sequenced in a study of PD-1 blockade in classical Hodgkin lymphoma. Using immunoSEQ multiplex PCR, the repertoire was profiled, and TCRdb retains in-frame clones only, with some absent. The sample shows over 90,000 clones, roughly nine tenths of them seen only once. The material was peripheral blood mononuclear cells (PBMCs), obtained before the second cycle of nivolumab. Receptor source: a human donor with classical Hodgkin lymphoma. CDR3s include the opening cysteine and the closing phenylalanine or tryptophan. The order of the fields is clone size, D gene, V gene, J gene, CDR3 DNA, CDR3 protein. The D gene is left open where the match is weak. The listing skips clone size in some rows; elsewhere it reads once, few, many or a size class.

NA	TRBD1	TRBV10-3	TRBJ2-5	TGTGCCATCAACACAGGGGCTCAACGAGAGACCCAGTACTTC	CAINTGAQRETQYF
NA	NA	TRBV19	TRBJ1-1	TGTGCCAGTAGTATAGGTTTTGGGGGCGCGAGAATCGGGAACACTGAAGCTTTCTTT	CASSIGFGGARIGNTEAFF
NA	NA	TRBV9	TRBJ2-1	TGTGCCAGCAGCGTGGCTAGCGGAGGGGGCTATGAGCAGTTCTTC	CASSVASGGGYEQFF
many	NA	TRBV6-1	TRBJ1-5	TGTGCCAGCAGCGGGGTGACGGAGGCAGAGCCCCAGCATTTT	CASSGVTEAEPQHF
NA	NA	TRBV10-3	TRBJ2-3	TGTGCCATCAGTGAGTCGGGCAGATCAGATACGCAGTATTTT	CAISESGRSDTQYF
once	NA	TRBV18	TRBJ2-1	TGTGCCAGCTCACCAATAGCGCCTACTTACAATGAGCAGTTCTTC	CASSPIAPTYNEQFF
few	TRBD1	TRBV19	TRBJ1-5	TGTGCCAGTACGAGGGACAGGGGTAATCAGCCCCAGCATTTT	CASTRDRGNQPQHF
once	NA	TRBV20-1	TRBJ2-1	TGCAGTGCTAGAGTGGGATTTGAGCAGTTCTTC	CSARVGFEQFF
NA	NA	TRBV2	TRBJ2-2	TGTGCCAGCAGAACCAGTTGGGAGCTGTTTTTT	CASRTSWELFF
NA	NA	TRBV6-5	TRBJ2-7	TGTGCCAGCAGTTACTCCAGGGGCGCCTCCTACGAGCAGTACTTC	CASSYSRGASYEQYF
NA	NA	TRBV6-1	TRBJ2-1	TGTGCCAGCAGTGAAGCGGTGAATGAGCAGTTCTTC	CASSEAVNEQFF
few	TRBD1	TRBV29-1	TRBJ1-2	TGCAGCGTCCGGGACAGTTATCCGGACTATGGCTACACCTTC	CSVRDSYPDYGYTF
NA	TRBD2	TRBV27	TRBJ2-3	TGTGCCAGCAGTTTATTGACTAGCGGGGGCACAGATACGCAGTATTTT	CASSLLTSGGTDTQYF
NA	NA	TRBV4-1	TRBJ2-6	TGCGCCAGCAGCCTAACCTCTGGGGCCAACGTCCTGACTTTC	CASSLTSGANVLTF
NA	NA	TRBV7-9	TRBJ1-2	TGTGCCAGCAGCTTATTACAGGCTAACTATGGCTACACCTTC	CASSLLQANYGYTF
once	NA	TRBV4-1	TRBJ2-1	TGCGCCAGCAGCCATAGTGGGAGCCGGGACTTTGTTTACAATGAGCAGTTCTTC	CASSHSGSRDFVYNEQFF
NA	TRBD1	TRBV6-5	TRBJ1-3	TGTGCCAGCAGTTCCACGACAGGGTTTGGAAACACCATATATTTT	CASSSTTGFGNTIYF
NA	TRBD2	TRBV11-2	TRBJ2-1	TGTGCCAGCAGCTTAGAGGCCGGGACTAGCGGGAGTATCCAGTTCTTC	CASSLEAGTSGSIQFF
NA	NA	TRBV28	TRBJ2-7	TGTGCCAGCAGTTTTTTCACTAGCTTCTACGAGCAGTACTTC	CASSFFTSFYEQYF
once	NA	TRBV18	TRBJ1-1	TGTGCCAGCTCACCAACATTTCAGGGTGCGGGCACTGAAGCTTTCTTT	CASSPTFQGAGTEAFF
NA	TRBD1	TRBV19	TRBJ2-4	TGTGCCAGTAGTATGGGACAGTGGCTAGCCAAAAACATTCAGTACTTC	CASSMGQWLAKNIQYF
NA	NA	TRBV28	TRBJ2-3	TGTGCCAGCAGTTTCCTAGCTGGGGGGAAAAGCACAGATACGCAGTATTTT	CASSFLAGGKSTDTQYF
NA	NA	TRBV11-2	TRBJ2-3	TGTGCCAGCAGCTCAACAGAACAATACCCCTGGGGCACAGATACGCAGTATTTT	CASSSTEQYPWGTDTQYF
NA	NA	TRBV7-3	TRBJ2-3	TGTGCCAGCAGCTTACGCCCCAGAGATACGCAGTATTTT	CASSLRPRDTQYF
NA	NA	TRBV19	TRBJ2-7	TGTGCCAGTAGGTCGATTGGAGACTACGAGCAGTACTTC	CASRSIGDYEQYF
NA	NA	TRBV28	TRBJ2-7	TGTGCCAGCAGTTTAAACCGGTACGAGCAGTACTTC	CASSLNRYEQYF
NA	TRBD2	TRBV4-2	TRBJ2-7	TGTGCCAGCAGCCACGGGCGGGAGTACTACGAGCAGTACTTC	CASSHGREYYEQYF
NA	NA	TRBV19	TRBJ2-1	TGTGCCAGTAGACAGTGGCTAGCAGACAATGAGCAGTTCTTC	CASRQWLADNEQFF
NA	TRBD2	TRBV4-2	TRBJ2-2	TGTGCCAGCAGCCAAGATTCTAGCGGGGGACTTACCGGGGAGCTGTTTTTT	CASSQDSSGGLTGELFF
NA	TRBD2	TRBV27	TRBJ2-1	TGTGCCAGCAGTCCAATAGCGGGGGGGAAGTCCTACAATGAGCAGTTCTTC	CASSPIAGGKSYNEQFF
NA	TRBD2	TRBV7-2	TRBJ2-7	TGTGCCAGCACCCTTGAGGCGGGGGGGCGTTACGAGCAGTACTTC	CASTLEAGGRYEQYF
NA	TRBD2	TRBV19	TRBJ2-1	TGTGCCAGTAGTCCCCTGACGGGGGGGGTTTACAATGAGCAGTTCTTC	CASSPLTGGVYNEQFF
NA	TRBD2	TRBV9	TRBJ2-2	TGTGCCAGCAGCGTAGAGTCTAGCGGAAGTTACACCGGGGAGCTGTTTTTT	CASSVESSGSYTGELFF
NA	NA	TRBV27	TRBJ2-1	TGTGCCAGCAGTTTATCGTTAGTAAATGAGCAGTTCTTC	CASSLSLVNEQFF
NA	NA	TRBV28	TRBJ1-2	TGTGCCAGCAGTTTATGGCTGGGAGAAGGTGGCTACACCTTC	CASSLWLGEGGYTF
NA	TRBD2	TRBV7-6	TRBJ2-5	TGTGCCAGCAGCGTACTAGCGGGAGAAGAGACCCAGTACTTC	CASSVLAGEETQYF
NA	NA	TRBV10-3	TRBJ2-3	TGTGCCATCAGTGATTTTGACGATACGCAGTATTTT	CAISDFDDTQYF
NA	NA	TRBV21-1	TRBJ2-3	TGTGCCAGCCCTCATCGGGGACAGGGGGTCACAGATACGCAGTATTTT	CASPHRGQGVTDTQYF
NA	NA	TRBV27	TRBJ2-3	TGTGCCAGCTACCCCCGGGCTAGGGTGACAGATACGCAGTATTTT	CASYPRARVTDTQYF
NA	NA	TRBV2	TRBJ1-2	TGTGCCAGCAGTGAAGCGCCCTGGGCAGGAGACCTCTATGGCTACACCTTC	CASSEAPWAGDLYGYTF
NA	TRBD2	TRBV18	TRBJ2-7	TGTGCCAGCTCACCCGTCCTGGGGGGGAGCGCTCCCTACGAGCAGTACTTC	CASSPVLGGSAPYEQYF
NA	NA	TRBV7-9	TRBJ2-7	TGTGCCAGCAGCTTAGCGCACTACGAGCAGTACTTC	CASSLAHYEQYF
NA	NA	TRBV7-8	TRBJ2-3	TGTGCCAGCAGCTTATCGCTCTTGCAGACAAGCACAGATACGCAGTATTTT	CASSLSLLQTSTDTQYF
NA	TRBD2	TRBV9	TRBJ2-1	TGTGCCAGCAGCGTAGAGGGACTAGCGAACAATGAGCAGTTCTTC	CASSVEGLANNEQFF
NA	NA	TRBV5-4	TRBJ2-3	TGTGCCAGCAGCACGCCCGGGGATACGCAGTATTTT	CASSTPGDTQYF
NA	NA	TRBV6-4	TRBJ2-3	TGTGCCAGCAGTGAGGTCCCCCGCACAGATACGCAGTATTTT	CASSEVPRTDTQYF
NA	NA	TRBV5-1	TRBJ2-2	TGCGCCAGCCGATCCGTGATCGGGGAGCTGTTTTTT	CASRSVIGELFF
few	NA	TRBV6-6	TRBJ2-5	TGTGCCAGCAGTTACGGGGAGACCCAGTACTTC	CASSYGETQYF
NA	TRBD1	TRBV7-9	TRBJ2-7	TGTGCCAGCAGGCCTCCGGGGACAGGGGCCTACGAGCAGTACTTC	CASRPPGTGAYEQYF
NA	TRBD1	TRBV19	TRBJ1-2	TGTGCCAGTAGTATCTCGCGGGACAGCTCCCTGGGCTACACCTTC	CASSISRDSSLGYTF